This T cell receptor beta chain was sequenced for a study of blood T cell repertoires in COVID-19. Across the study: COVID-19 samples, acute and convalescent, were from the United States, Italy and Spain. From T cells, B-cell-depleted T cells, or PBMCs came the material, which was cDNA or gDNA.

In the original workflow: From reference gene primer amplification, estimates of nucleated cell counts were derived. This table comes from immunoSEQ multiplex PCR, and its TCRdb copy is limited to in-frame clones, with some not included. The V and J calls and clone size are taken from that table; D and trimming were inferred from the DNA. Among about 190,000 clones listed, 80% to 90% were seen once. The CDR3 spans 17 residues. The V and J ends lost 3 bases and 4 bases, in that order; junction bases with no gene match: 8. From germline, CDR1 is KGHDR and CDR2 SFDVKD. The sequenced sample was peripheral blood. V usage is TRBV24-1 and J usage is TRBJ2-5; 12 bases are shared with TRBD2. This sequence was found in a man aged 70-80 years with active or convalescent COVID-19. The CDR3 spells CATSDHSGLAGRETQYF. Here the CDR3 DNA reads TGTGCCACCAGTGATCACTCCGGACTAGCGGGGAGAGAGACCCAGTACTTC.